Described below is a single TCR beta chain sequence and its context. Its specificity is unknown. The sample belongs to a study of cytomegalovirus exposure and HLA in healthy donors. Study in general: It was reported in a later analysis that the same platform had been used for the 120 validation repertoires as for the 666 first-cohort repertoires. General study results and limits: Published work reported that the classifier diagnosed cytomegalovirus status with high specificity and sensitivity.

TCRdb's copy holds only in-frame clones and misses some; the assay was immunoSEQ multiplex PCR. The data hold 85,000 to 120,000 clones, with 88% observed a single time. The germline gives CDR1 ENHRY, CDR2 SYGVKD. The CDR3 runs 13 residues. Trimming removed 10 bases from V and 1 base from J; junction bases left unmatched: 6. Sequenced sample: PBMCs. This sequence originates from a woman in her late teens or twenties in good health and CMV-seropositive. J is TRBJ1-1 and V is TRBV10-3, with 7 bases that match TRBD1. The CDR3: CATKGQQNTEAFF. In DNA, the CDR3 is TGTGCCACAAAGGGACAGCAGAACACTGAAGCTTTCTTT.